A single sample is the source of the 30 T cell receptor beta chains below, sequenced in a study of shared clonotypes between healthy human individuals (dated by TCRdb to 2020 to 2021). The protocol used for the library was the immunoSEQ multiplex PCR assay. TCRdb re-hosts the immuneACCESS table, in-frame sequences only. Its copies lack some clones; in the studies checked, an unresolved V gene accounts for under half of them, and the cause for the rest is not known. The sample data list fewer than 2.5 million clones, and 90% to 95% of these were observed just once. Around 0.4% of the sample belongs to the ten largest clones. The specimen sequenced was naive CD4+ T cells from PBMCs. In the paper's terms, the cell subset or site label means: CD45RA+ positively selected. Source of these receptors: a man aged 18 to 29 in good health. Some clones in this sample may be carry-over from other donors' samples.

Concerning this clone: This specimen includes other DNA sequences encoding the same CDR3. The chain has TRBV28 and TRBJ1-2; D not certain. Per the germline V gene, CDR1 is MDHEN and CDR2 is SYDVKM. Trimming cost V 2 bases and J 8 bases, with 9 bases left between them. The CDR3 is made up of 12 amino acids. The CDR3 DNA is TGTGCCAGCAGTTTAGGTACGGCGGGCTACACCTTC. This gives the protein CASSLGTAGYTF.

The chain has TRBV19 and TRBJ1-3; D may be TRBD1 (6 bases). The CDR3 totals 14 residues. The germline CDR1 and CDR2 sequences are LNHDA and SQIVND (reference sequence). Trimming stripped 5 bases from V and 3 bases from J, with 11 bases between. CDR3 nucleotides: TGTGCCAGTAGTTCACAGGGTTATGGAAACACCATATATTTT. Its translation: CASSSQGYGNTIYF.

This clone occurred once. The chain uses TRBV19 and TRBJ2-3; 9 bases are shared with TRBD2. Unmatched junction bases numbered 7, after V lost 7 bases and J lost 5 bases. Germline CDR1 is LNHDA and CDR2 is SQIVND (reference sequence). This CDR3 has 14 residues. This CDR3 reads CASKSSGRGDTQYF. CDR3 sequence (DNA): TGTGCCAGTAAGAGTAGCGGGAGAGGAGATACGCAGTATTTT.

The V call is TRBV28, the J call TRBJ1-1; TRBD1 might be the D (5 bases). CDR3 length: 11 residues. V was cut by 2 bases and J by 10 bases, with 8 bases left in between. In germline, CDR1 is MDHEN, CDR2 SYDVKM. The chain's CDR3 is CASSLGQGAFF. CDR3 bases: TGTGCCAGCAGTTTAGGGCAGGGAGCTTTCTTT.

The chain joins TRBV19 to TRBJ1-5; no clear D gene. CDR1 is LNHDA and CDR2 is SQIVND in the germline V gene (reference sequence). The CDR3 has 14 residues. The V and J ends lost 3 bases and 3 bases respectively, with 9 bases between them. CDR3 amino acids: CASSIRQYNQPQHF. The CDR3 bases are TGTGCCAGTAGTATCCGGCAGTACAATCAGCCCCAGCATTTT.

This clone was seen once. The rearrangement links TRBV19 to TRBJ2-2; weak D call: TRBD1 (6 bases). The germline CDR1 and CDR2 sequences are LNHDA and SQIVND (reference sequence). The CDR3 loop spans 15 amino acids. V dropped 3 bases and J dropped 3 bases, with 11 bases sitting between them. CDR3 sequence (DNA): TGTGCCAGTAGTATGAGAGCAGGGGACACCGGGGAGCTGTTTTTT. This gives the protein CASSMRAGDTGELFF.

The rearrangement links TRBV7-2 to TRBJ2-2; the D is unclear. Germline V gives CDR1 SGHTA, CDR2 FQGNSA. Trimming removed 2 bases at V and 3 bases at J, with 7 bases between. The length of the CDR3 is 14 residues. CDR3 DNA: TGTGCCAGCAGCTTAAGACGCCACACCGGGGAGCTGTTTTTT. Protein product: CASSLRRHTGELFF.

The chain recombines TRBV6-1 with TRBJ1-2, with TRBD1 as a possible D gene (5 bases). CDR1 and CDR2 from the germline V gene are MNHNS and SASEGT. The V end was cut by 6 bases, the J end by 5 bases, with 16 bases between. The CDR3 consists of 14 residues. CDR3 sequence: CASSEGPTTYGYTF. For the CDR3, the DNA is TGTGCCAGCAGCGAGGGGCCCACGACGTATGGCTACACCTTC.

The chain carries TRBV6-1 and TRBJ2-2; 11 bases line up with TRBD1. The germline CDR1 and CDR2 sequences are MNHNS and SASEGT. The ends lost 4 bases at V and 9 bases at J; junction bases unmatched: 4. The length of the CDR3 is 14 residues. The CDR3 reads CASSGGQGAWELFF. For the CDR3, the DNA is TGTGCCAGCAGTGGAGGACAGGGGGCCTGGGAGCTGTTTTTT.

The genes are TRBV5-1 and TRBJ2-6; 7 nucleotides match TRBD1. Germline V lookup: CDR1 SGHRS, CDR2 YFSETQ. CDR3 length: 17 residues. V lost 3 bases, J lost 0 bases, and 6 bases stayed unmatched. CDR3: CASSSRDRSSGANVLTF. As DNA, the CDR3 is TGCGCCAGCAGCTCCCGGGACAGAAGCTCTGGGGCCAACGTCCTGACTTTC.

The rearrangement uses TRBV4-1 and TRBJ1-5, with a possible D match to TRBD1 (6 bases). Germline CDR1 and CDR2: MGHRA and YSYEKL. V was trimmed by 0 bases and J by 11 bases, leaving 17 bases between them. The CDR3 is made up of 15 amino acids. CDR3 nucleotide sequence: TGCGCCAGCAGCCAAGATTTCCTGGGACAATTGGCCCAGCATTTT. Translation: CASSQDFLGQLAQHF.

The CDR3 loop is CASPRAEQTEAFF. The CDR3 bases are TGTGCCTCCCCGAGGGCAGAACAGACTGAAGCTTTCTTT. The chain joins TRBV6-1 to TRBJ1-1; unclear D gene. The CDR3 contains 13 residues. The germline V and J ends were trimmed by 11 bases and 5 bases, with 18 bases remaining between them. Germline V lookup: CDR1 MNHNS, CDR2 SASEGT.

This clone was seen once. J is TRBJ2-3 and V is TRBV5-1; D gene unclear. Trimming pared 0 bases from V and 2 bases from J, leaving 10 bases between. Germline lookup yields CDR1 SGHRS and CDR2 YFSETQ. The CDR3 contains 15 residues. The CDR3 spells CASSLVGENTDTQYF. Here the CDR3 DNA reads TGCGCCAGCAGCTTGGTTGGAGAAAACACAGATACGCAGTATTTT.

In its sample, this clone was seen a few times. Other DNA variants within this sample encode the same CDR3. V usage is TRBV4-3 and J usage is TRBJ1-5; D is unresolved. Trimming pared 1 base from V and 0 bases from J, leaving 4 bases between. Germline assignment: CDR1 LGHNA and CDR2 YSLEER. This CDR3 comprises 14 residues. CDR3 DNA: TGCGCCAGCAGCCAAGCTTATAGCAATCAGCCCCAGCATTTT. Its translation is CASSQAYSNQPQHF.

The chain links TRBV7-2 to TRBJ1-2; possibly TRBD1 for D (5 bases). Germline V gene lookup returns CDR1 SGHTA and CDR2 FQGNSA. This CDR3 contains 14 residues. Trimming removed 5 bases at V and 4 bases at J, with 14 bases between. CDR3 in DNA: TGTGCCAGCAGCATCTCCAGGGTCCCCTATGGCTACACCTTC. Translating it yields CASSISRVPYGYTF.

CDR3 nucleotides: TGTGCCTGGAGTGGCGGGTCCACGGAGACCCAGTACTTC. Protein product: CAWSGGSTETQYF. The rearrangement uses TRBV30 and TRBJ2-5; D perhaps matches TRBD2 (5 bases). This CDR3 has 13 amino acids. V was cut by 1 base and J by 5 bases, with 11 bases left in between. From germline, CDR1 is GTSNPN and CDR2 SVGIG (reference sequence).

The rearrangement joins TRBV18 to TRBJ2-5, with D tentatively TRBD1 or TRBD2 (5 bases each). The V end lost 4 bases, the J end lost 5 bases, and 14 bases lay between the germline ends. The CDR3 has 14 amino acids. CDR1 and CDR2 from the germline V gene are KGHSH and LQKENI. CDR3 coding DNA: TGTGCCAGCTCACTGGGGACGTTGAGGGAGACCCAGTACTTC. Residues: CASSLGTLRETQYF.

The chain joins TRBV10-3 to TRBJ1-1; no clear D. The CDR3 loop spans 13 amino acids. CDR1 is ENHRY, CDR2 SYGVKD, per germline. V was clipped by 4 bases and J by 5 bases, with 11 bases between them. The CDR3 region is CAISVTTTTEAFF. CDR3 DNA: TGTGCCATCAGTGTAACGACTACTACTGAAGCTTTCTTT.

CDR3 bases: TGCGCCAGCTCGGGACAGAGGAACACTGAAGCTTTCTTT. Its protein product is CASSGQRNTEAFF. V usage is TRBV10-1 and J usage is TRBJ1-1; TRBD1 agrees at 7 bases. Germline CDR1 WNHNN, CDR2 SYGVQD (reference sequence). The length of the CDR3 is 13 residues. Germline trimming cut 8 bases from V and 1 base from J; bases unmatched to any gene: 4.

V and J are TRBV4-1 and TRBJ2-1, with 7 bases aligning to TRBD2. V trimming: 1 base; J trimming: 7 bases; junction bases outside the gene matches: 13. Germline values: CDR1 MGHRA, CDR2 YSYEKL. This CDR3 is built from 17 residues. The CDR3 here is CASSQGTGGSVGNEQFF. CDR3 sequence (DNA): TGCGCCAGCAGCCAAGGTACTGGCGGGAGCGTCGGGAATGAGCAGTTCTTC.

This clone occurred once. The chain joins TRBV7-3 to TRBJ2-7; 11 positions agree with TRBD2. Trimming at V came to 1 base and at J to 4 bases, leaving 3 bases not matched to a gene. Germline values: CDR1 SGHTA, CDR2 FQGTGA. The CDR3 contains 15 residues. The CDR3 DNA reads as TGTGCCAGCAGCTTAAGTAGCGGGAGGGGGTACGAGCAGTACTTC. Its protein product is CASSLSSGRGYEQYF.

The V gene is TRBV20-1, the J gene TRBJ2-3; D call uncertain. Germline V gene sequence: CDR1 DFQATT, CDR2 SNEGSKA (reference sequence). The V and J ends lost 0 bases and 7 bases respectively, with 5 bases between them. The CDR3 is made up of 11 amino acids. CDR3 protein: CSARELNTQYF. The CDR3, as DNA: TGCAGTGCTAGAGAGCTTAATACGCAGTATTTT.

This chain connects TRBV5-4 to TRBJ2-7; D unresolved. The CDR3 has 12 residues. V was shortened by 4 bases and J by 6 bases, with 11 bases between the two germline ends. Germline V gene data show CDR1 as SGHNT and CDR2 as YYREEE (reference sequence). The DNA for the CDR3 is TGTGCCAGCAGCGTCTTAGCCTCCGAGCAGTACTTC. This sequence encodes CASSVLASEQYF.

The chain joins TRBV7-3 to TRBJ2-1, with a weak D call TRBD2 (6 bases). CDR3 size: 15 residues. Per the germline V gene, CDR1 is SGHTA and CDR2 is FQGTGA. V lost 2 bases and J 2 bases, leaving 10 bases between the germline ends. CDR3 protein: CASSLGTSPYNEQFF. In nucleotides, the CDR3 is TGTGCCAGCAGCTTAGGGACTTCCCCCTACAATGAGCAGTTCTTC.

J is TRBJ2-2 and V is TRBV28; a weak D match, TRBD1 (5 bases). Trimming cost V 6 bases and J 4 bases, with 9 bases left between them. This CDR3 spans 13 amino acids. Germline CDR1 reads MDHEN; CDR2 reads SYDVKM. CDR3 in DNA: TGTGCCAGCAGAGACAGATTCACCGGGGAGCTGTTTTTT. This sequence encodes CASRDRFTGELFF. Combining the CDR3 with reference TRBV28 and TRBJ2-2 gives the whole variable domain DVKVTQSSRYLVKRTGEKVFLECVQDMDHENMFWYRQDPGLGLRLIYFSYDVKMKEKGDIPEGYSVSREKKERFSLILESASTNQTSMYLCASRDRFTGELFFGEGSRLTVL.

The CDR3: CASSPNPGASSSGANVLTF. The CDR3 nucleotides are TGTGCCAGCAGCCCCAATCCAGGGGCTTCGAGCTCTGGGGCCAACGTCCTGACTTTC. The V and J genes are TRBV7-3 and TRBJ2-6, with D possibly being TRBD1 (6 bases). The CDR3 totals 19 residues. The germline gives CDR1 SGHTA, CDR2 FQGTGA. With 5 bases removed from V and 0 bases from J, the gap between germline ends came to 20 bases.

The rearrangement links TRBV5-1 to TRBJ2-1, with D unclear. V was shortened by 4 bases and J by 10 bases, with 15 bases between the two germline ends. This CDR3 spans 13 amino acids. CDR1 and CDR2 from the germline V gene are SGHRS and YFSETQ. In DNA, the CDR3 is TGCGCCAGCAGCCAGACTGGGGTGGAGGAGCAGTTCTTC. Its protein product is CASSQTGVEEQFF. The whole variable domain, remainder taken from reference TRBV5-1 and TRBJ2-1, is KAGVTQTPRYLIKTRGQQVTLSCSPISGHRSVSWYQQTPGQGLQFLFEYFSETQRNKGNFPGRFSGRQFSNSRSEMNVSTLELGDSALYLCASSQTGVEEQFFGPGTRLTVL.

The chain links TRBV29-1 to TRBJ1-1, with D unclear. CDR1 and CDR2 from the germline V gene are SQVTM and ANQGSEA. The CDR3 contains 14 residues. Trimming stripped 7 bases from V and 1 base from J, with 16 bases between. The chain's CDR3 is CSGQRSVSNTEAFF. In DNA, the CDR3 is TGCAGCGGCCAACGGTCGGTTTCGAACACTGAAGCTTTCTTT.

The rearrangement joins TRBV7-3 to TRBJ2-2; D tentatively fits TRBD1 or TRBD2 (5 bases each). Germline V gene sequence: CDR1 SGHTA, CDR2 FQGTGA. Trimming left V 11 bases short and J 4 bases short, with 17 bases between. This CDR3 spans 14 amino acids. The CDR3, as DNA: TGTGCCGGATCGGGACGGGCAACCACCGGGGAGCTGTTTTTT. Its translation is CAGSGRATTGELFF.

V usage is TRBV15 and J usage is TRBJ2-7, with D perhaps TRBD1 (5 bases). Germline V gene lookup returns CDR1 LNHNV and CDR2 YYDKDF (reference sequence). Between the trimmed V and J ends, which lost 0 bases and 3 bases, there was a span of 12 bases. The CDR3 loop spans 15 amino acids. The CDR3 loop is CATSRDIRGNYEQYF. The CDR3 coding sequence is TGTGCCACCAGCAGAGATATTAGGGGCAACTACGAGCAGTACTTC.